The rows below give T cell receptor beta chains drawn from one sample of a study of T cell repertoires in cytomegalovirus infection. From the reads, TCRdb called clonotypes with MiXCR, one entry per CDR3 protein. Of hundreds of thousands of distinct CDR3 sequences detected, 24% appear once; the ten largest clones hold 6.5% to 10%. Sequences were obtained from CD8+ T cells from PBMCs. The receptors originated from a human donor in good health (CMV status not recorded). Some clones in this sample may be carry-over from other donors' samples. CDR3s include the opening cysteine and the closing phenylalanine or tryptophan. A D gene is named only where the DNA matches it firmly. The listing skips clone size in some rows; elsewhere it reads once, few, many or a size class.

v_gene	j_gene	d_gene	abundance	CDR3aa	CDR3nt
TRBV7-9	TRBJ1-1	-	-	CASSTGWAEAFF	TGTGCCAGCAGCACCGGGTGGGCTGAAGCTTTCTTT
TRBV28	TRBJ1-1	TRBD1	few	CASSFPGTGAHTEAFF	TGTGCCAGCAGTTTCCCCGGGACAGGGGCGCATACTGAAGCTTTCTTT
TRBV20-1	TRBJ2-7	TRBD1	-	CSARERGQGEYEQYF	TGCAGTGCTAGAGAGCGCGGACAGGGGGAATACGAGCAGTACTTC
TRBV12-5	TRBJ1-5	TRBD1	few	CASAEDRVGNQPQHF	TGTGCTAGTGCGGAGGACAGGGTGGGGAATCAGCCCCAGCATTTT
TRBV7-9	TRBJ2-2	TRBD1	many	CASSSRDREHTGELFF	TGTGCCAGCAGCTCCCGGGACAGGGAGCACACCGGGGAGCTGTTTTTT
TRBV7-3	TRBJ2-1	TRBD1	many	CASSAGQGAGNEQFF	TGTGCCAGCAGCGCGGGACAGGGGGCGGGAAATGAGCAGTTCTTC
TRBV12-3/TRBV12-4	TRBJ2-7	-	-	CASSNARIYEQYF	TGTGCCAGCAGTAACGCACGGATTTACGAGCAGTACTTC
TRBV7-6	TRBJ1-1	TRBD1	-	CASSPLVLDRVFDTEAFF	TGTGCCAGCAGCCCCTTAGTATTGGACAGGGTGTTTGACACTGAAGCTTTCTTT
TRBV18	TRBJ1-6	-	-	CASSPKYPWENSPLHF	TGTGCCAGCTCACCAAAGTATCCCTGGGAAAATTCACCCCTCCACTTT
TRBV6-8	TRBJ2-3	-	-	CASIDTPDTTDTQYF	TGTGCCAGCATTGATACCCCGGACACCACAGATACGCAGTATTTT
TRBV12-3/TRBV12-4	TRBJ2-3	-	-	CASSFRGRATDTQYF	TGTGCCAGCAGTTTCAGGGGCCGGGCCACAGATACGCAGTATTTT
TRBV7-6	TRBJ1-1	TRBD1	-	CASSFPGQMNTEAFF	TGTGCCAGCAGCTTTCCGGGACAGATGAACACTGAAGCTTTCTTT
TRBV7-6	TRBJ1-2	-	-	CASGVYYGYTF	TGTGCCAGCGGGGTCTACTATGGCTACACCTTC
TRBV5-6	TRBJ2-1	-	many	CASSWGDSYNEQFF	TGTGCCAGCAGCTGGGGGGACAGCTACAATGAGCAGTTCTTC
TRBV4-1	TRBJ1-1	TRBD1	-	CASRRLQGMNTEAFF	TGCGCCAGCAGACGACTACAGGGGATGAACACTGAAGCTTTCTTT
TRBV7-8	TRBJ1-1	TRBD1	many	CASSPKQGFTEAFF	TGTGCCAGCAGCCCGAAACAGGGGTTCACTGAAGCTTTCTTT
TRBV6-1	TRBJ2-5	TRBD2	many	CASRRLAEETQYF	TGTGCCAGCAGGAGACTAGCGGAAGAGACCCAGTACTTC
TRBV2	TRBJ2-7	-	-	CATLGLTYEQYF	TGTGCCACCCTGGGACTGACCTACGAGCAGTACTTC
TRBV20-1	TRBJ2-2	-	-	CSAPVGTMNTGELFF	TGCAGTGCCCCGGTGGGGACAATGAACACCGGGGAGCTGTTTTTT
TRBV12-3/TRBV12-4	TRBJ1-5	-	-	CASSFRTANQPQHF	TGTGCCAGCAGTTTTCGGACAGCCAATCAGCCCCAGCATTTT
TRBV7-9	TRBJ1-2	-	many	CASRSQSSYGYTF	TGTGCCAGCAGGTCCCAGTCCTCTTATGGCTACACCTTC
TRBV2	TRBJ1-6	-	few	CASRLPGENSPLHF	TGTGCCAGCAGGCTCCCGGGGGAGAATTCACCCCTCCACTTT
TRBV10-3	TRBJ2-1	TRBD2	few	CAIRTGTRGYNEQFF	TGTGCCATCAGAACCGGGACTAGGGGATACAATGAGCAGTTCTTC
TRBV7-8	TRBJ2-1	TRBD1	many	CASSSRDRGIEQFF	TGTGCCAGCAGCTCCCGGGACAGGGGGATTGAGCAGTTCTTC
TRBV7-9	TRBJ2-5	TRBD2	-	CASILSGGQETQYF	TGTGCCAGCATCCTTAGCGGGGGGCAAGAGACCCAGTACTTC
TRBV7-9	TRBJ1-1	-	many	CASSLDSRAAGEAFF	TGTGCCAGCAGCTTAGATTCCCGGGCGGCGGGGGAAGCTTTCTTT
TRBV4-3	TRBJ2-1	-	few	CASSQARSYNEQFF	TGCGCCAGCAGCCAGGCTAGGTCCTACAATGAGCAGTTCTTC
TRBV7-9	TRBJ2-7	-	-	CASIGDRPYEQYF	TGTGCCAGCATAGGTGACAGACCCTACGAGCAGTACTTC
TRBV7-2	TRBJ1-2	-	many	CASSRDFNRDGYTF	TGTGCCAGCAGCCGGGATTTTAACAGGGATGGCTACACCTTC
TRBV7-6	TRBJ2-2	TRBD1	many	CASSSGTGFTGELFF	TGTGCCAGCAGCAGTGGGACAGGGTTTACCGGGGAGCTGTTTTTT